The sequence of this T cell receptor (beta chain) was determined in a study of blood T cell repertoires in COVID-19. The wider study: The samples span acute and convalescent COVID-19 from the United States, Italy and Spain. Sources were T cells, B-cell-depleted T cells, or PBMCs; the material itself was cDNA or gDNA.

In the authors' methods: Nucleated cell counts were estimated from reference gene primer amplification. The data were produced by immunoSEQ multiplex PCR, yet TCRdb's version contains in-frame clones alone and is incomplete. V, J and clone size reflect that table, while D and trimming were determined from the DNA. The sample lists under 110,000 clones, less than 85% occurring once. The CDR3 runs to 14 residues. Germline CDR1 reads ENHRY; CDR2 reads SYGVKD. Trimming took 6 bases from V and 9 from J; bases not matched to a gene: 4. This TCR derives from a woman in her 70s with active or convalescent COVID-19. The chain links TRBV10-3 to TRBJ2-1; TRBD2 aligns across 14 bases. The sequencing sample was made of peripheral blood. CDR3 in DNA: TGTGCCATCAGAGGACTAGCGGGAGGAGGTGAGCAGTTCTTC. Translation gives CAIRGLAGGGEQFF.